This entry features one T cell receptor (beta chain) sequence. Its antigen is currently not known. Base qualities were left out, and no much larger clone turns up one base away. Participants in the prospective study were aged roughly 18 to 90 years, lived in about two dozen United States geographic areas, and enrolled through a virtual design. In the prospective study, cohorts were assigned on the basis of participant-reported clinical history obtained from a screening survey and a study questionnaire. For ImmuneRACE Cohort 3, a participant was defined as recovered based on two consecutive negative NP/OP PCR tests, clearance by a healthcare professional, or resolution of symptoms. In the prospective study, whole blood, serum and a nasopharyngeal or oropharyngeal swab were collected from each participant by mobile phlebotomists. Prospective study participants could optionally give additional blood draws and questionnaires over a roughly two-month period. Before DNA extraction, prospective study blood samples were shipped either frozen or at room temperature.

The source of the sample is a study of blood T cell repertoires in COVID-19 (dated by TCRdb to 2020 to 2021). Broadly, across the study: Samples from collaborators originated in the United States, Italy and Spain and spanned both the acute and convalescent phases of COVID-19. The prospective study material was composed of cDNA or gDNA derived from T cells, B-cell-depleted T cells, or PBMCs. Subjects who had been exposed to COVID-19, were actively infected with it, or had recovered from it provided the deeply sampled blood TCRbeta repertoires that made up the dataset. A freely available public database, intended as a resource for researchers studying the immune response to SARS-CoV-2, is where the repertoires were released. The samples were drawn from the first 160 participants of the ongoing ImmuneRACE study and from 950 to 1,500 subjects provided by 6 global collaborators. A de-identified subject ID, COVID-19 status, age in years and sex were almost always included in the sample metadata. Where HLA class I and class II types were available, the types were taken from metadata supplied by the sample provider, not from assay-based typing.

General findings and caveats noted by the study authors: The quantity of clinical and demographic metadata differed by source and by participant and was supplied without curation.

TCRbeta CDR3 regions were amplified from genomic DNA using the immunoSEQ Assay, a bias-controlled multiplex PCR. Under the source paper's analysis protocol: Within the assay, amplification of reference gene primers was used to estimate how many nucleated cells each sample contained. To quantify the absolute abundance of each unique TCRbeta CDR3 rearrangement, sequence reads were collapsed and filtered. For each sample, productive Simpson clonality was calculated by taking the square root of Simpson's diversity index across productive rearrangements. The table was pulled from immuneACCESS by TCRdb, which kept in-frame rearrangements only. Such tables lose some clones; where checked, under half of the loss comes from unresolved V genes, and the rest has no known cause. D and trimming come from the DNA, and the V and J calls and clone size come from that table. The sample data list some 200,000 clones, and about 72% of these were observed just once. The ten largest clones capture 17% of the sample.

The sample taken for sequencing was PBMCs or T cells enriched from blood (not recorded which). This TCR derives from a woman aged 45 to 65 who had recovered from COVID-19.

The CDR3 has the sequence CASSLAGQGVGELFF. The nucleotides read TGTGCCAGCAGCTTAGCGGGGCAGGGGGTTGGGGAGCTGTTTTTT. The chain is encoded by TRBV7-2 joined to TRBJ2-2; a stretch of 7 junction bases matches TRBD1. The germline V and J ends show losses of 0 bases and 8 bases respectively, and no gene match explains 6 bases of the junction. Reading the germline V gene gives CDR1 SGHTA and CDR2 FQGNSA. Measured from the cysteine to the phenylalanine, the CDR3 is 15 residues long. This entry keeps only the CDR3 DNA: 45 bases, framed from base 1.